One and the same sample provided the 20 T cell receptor beta chains below, sequenced in a study of identifying expanded T cells in peripheral blood. Assay: immunoSEQ multiplex PCR; the TCRdb copy retains only in-frame clones and omits some. The sample has about 110,000 clones; about 89% are singletons. Sequencing was performed on blood. These receptors were collected from a person aged 18-70 years in good health.

The genes are TRBV6-5 and TRBJ1-2; a weak D match, TRBD1 (6 bases). CDR3 size: 16 residues. With 0 bases removed from V and 2 bases from J, the gap between germline ends came to 13 bases. The V gene's germline CDR1 is MNHEY and CDR2 SVGAGI. The CDR3 DNA is TGTGCCAGCAGTTACTCTGCCTCAGGGGAAAACTATGGCTACACCTTC. Protein product: CASSYSASGENYGYTF.

The J gene is TRBJ2-1, the V gene TRBV11-2; the D gene could be TRBD1 or TRBD2 (5 bases each). The ends were cut back, 1 base at V and 11 bases at J, with 9 bases in the middle. The CDR3 has 12 residues. Germline CDR1 is SGHAT and CDR2 is FQNNGV. This CDR3 reads CASSLAGTQQFF. CDR3 DNA sequence: TGTGCCAGCAGCTTAGCCGGGACGCAGCAGTTCTTC.

In regard to this clone: Distinct nucleotide sequences in the sample also encode this CDR3. The chain joins TRBV11-3 to TRBJ2-1, with D possibly being TRBD1 or TRBD2 (7 bases each). Germline-derived CDR1 and CDR2 are SGHNT and YENEEA. V lost 0 bases and J lost 1, with 16 bases in between. The length of the CDR3 is 18 residues. The CDR3 sequence: CASSLDQGGTSSYNEQFF. Here the CDR3 DNA reads TGTGCCAGCAGCTTAGACCAGGGGGGGACCTCATCCTACAATGAGCAGTTCTTC.

This chain links TRBV7-2 with TRBJ2-3; D is ambiguous. The CDR3 sequence is 16 residues long. Trimming stripped 0 bases from V and 5 bases from J, with 15 bases between. Germline CDR1 reads SGHTA; CDR2 reads FQGNSA. The CDR3 region is CASSLAPWGAEDTQYF. The DNA for the CDR3 is TGTGCCAGCAGCTTAGCGCCCTGGGGTGCGGAAGATACGCAGTATTTT.

This chain joins TRBV5-4 and TRBJ1-1; D unresolved. Germline assignment: CDR1 SGHNT and CDR2 YYREEE (reference sequence). The CDR3 spans 14 residues. Trimming took off 1 base at V and 2 bases at J, with 9 bases between the two ends. The CDR3 bases are TGTGCCAGCAGCTTGCTGACCGATAACACTGAAGCTTTCTTT. It translates to CASSLLTDNTEAFF.

This chain uses TRBV19 with TRBJ1-2; TRBD1 matches 8 bases. The CDR3 contains 16 residues. Unmatched junction bases numbered 11, after V lost 6 bases and J lost 2 bases. Germline-derived CDR1 and CDR2 are LNHDA and SQIVND (reference sequence). The CDR3 DNA follows: TGTGCCAGTAGCCTTATTAACAGGGGGATGAACTATGGCTACACCTTC. Its protein product is CASSLINRGMNYGYTF.

V is TRBV25-1 and J is TRBJ2-3, with a tentative D call TRBD2 (7 bases). Germline-derived CDR1 and CDR2 are MGHDK and SYGVNS. The CDR3 spans 15 residues. Deletions cut 2 bases from V and 1 base from J, with 10 bases between. This CDR3 is CASSEGGARTDTQYF. The CDR3 coding sequence is TGTGCCAGCAGTGAAGGGGGGGCGCGCACAGATACGCAGTATTTT.

The V call is TRBV30, the J call TRBJ1-1; maybe TRBD1 (6 bases). Deletions cut 0 bases from V and 4 bases from J, with 12 bases between. Germline V CDR1 and CDR2: GTSNPN, SVGIG (reference sequence). This CDR3 has 14 amino acids. CDR3 bases: TGTGCCTGGAGTGTAACAGGGTCCTTCACTGAAGCTTTCTTT. It translates to CAWSVTGSFTEAFF.

This clone was recorded a few times. The chain joins TRBV4-1 to TRBJ1-5; a possible D gene is TRBD1 (6 bases). Germline V gene lookup returns CDR1 MGHRA and CDR2 YSYEKL. The CDR3 is 15 amino acids. V was cut by 1 base and J by 2 bases, with 9 bases left in between. The CDR3 region has the DNA TGCGCCAGCAGCCAAGGCCACAGGGGCAATCAGCCCCAGCATTTT. It translates to CASSQGHRGNQPQHF.

V usage is TRBV6-1 and J usage is TRBJ2-6; 8 nucleotides line up with TRBD1. The germline gives CDR1 MNHNS, CDR2 SASEGT. This CDR3 comprises 17 residues. V shed 7 bases and J 0 bases; nucleotides not matched to a gene: 8. Written as DNA, the CDR3 is TGTGCCAGCACCGAAGCTACAGGGGGCTCTGGGGCCAACGTCCTGACTTTC. It yields the protein CASTEATGGSGANVLTF.

The rearrangement joins TRBV5-5 to TRBJ2-5; D is undetermined. The CDR3 runs to 11 residues. Germline loops: CDR1 SGHKS, CDR2 YYEKEE (reference sequence). V was clipped by 0 bases and J by 5 bases, with 2 bases between them. The CDR3 sequence is CASSLDETQYF. The CDR3 DNA follows: TGTGCCAGCAGCTTGGACGAGACCCAGTACTTC.

This clone was detected only once. The V call is TRBV15, the J call TRBJ2-1; unclear D gene. The V gene lost 3 bases and the J gene lost 10 bases, with 7 bases spanning the gap. Germline V gene sequence: CDR1 LNHNV, CDR2 YYDKDF (reference sequence). This CDR3 comprises 11 residues. CDR3 protein: CATSRAEEQFF. DNA for the CDR3: TGTGCCACCAGCAGGGCCGAGGAGCAGTTCTTC.

The CDR3 region is CADRDRGLSQYF. In DNA form, the CDR3 reads TGTGCTGACCGGGACAGGGGGCTTTCCCAGTACTTC. V is TRBV5-5 and J is TRBJ2-5, with 12 bases identical to TRBD1. Per germline, CDR1 SGHKS and CDR2 YYEKEE (reference sequence). The CDR3 is 12 amino acids.

This chain uses TRBV25-1 with TRBJ1-1; 9 bases map to TRBD1. This CDR3 has 14 amino acids. Trimming at V came to 7 bases and at J to 8 bases, leaving 11 bases not matched to a gene. The V gene's germline CDR1 is MGHDK and CDR2 SYGVNS. CDR3 DNA: TGTGCCAGCATTAGCCAGACCGGGACAGGGGAAGCTTTCTTT. Protein: CASISQTGTGEAFF.

This clone was detected only once. J is TRBJ2-1 and V is TRBV4-3, with D unresolved. Looked up from germline, CDR1 is LGHNA and CDR2 is YSLEER. Trimming removed 0 bases from V and 0 bases from J, with 9 bases in between. This CDR3 region has 16 residues. CDR3 region: CASSQDQTSSYNEQFF. The CDR3 DNA is TGCGCCAGCAGCCAAGATCAAACGAGCTCCTACAATGAGCAGTTCTTC.

The chain uses TRBV19 and TRBJ1-1; the match to TRBD1 covers 8 bases. J was trimmed by 5 bases and V by 5 bases; bases with no gene match: 4. Germline V CDR1 and CDR2: LNHDA, SQIVND (reference sequence). The CDR3 contains 13 residues. The CDR3 is CASSVQGATEAFF. The DNA for the CDR3 is TGTGCCAGTAGTGTTCAGGGGGCGACTGAAGCTTTCTTT.

The gene calls are TRBV18 and TRBJ1-5; D is unresolved. Trimming took off 3 bases at V and 2 bases at J, with 14 bases between the two ends. The CDR3 is made up of 16 amino acids. Germline lookup yields CDR1 KGHSH and CDR2 LQKENI. CDR3 sequence: CASSPPLGSGNQPQHF. CDR3 DNA sequence: TGTGCCAGCTCACCGCCCTTAGGTTCGGGCAATCAGCCCCAGCATTTT.

The rearrangement uses TRBV19 and TRBJ2-7; D unresolved. Per the germline V gene, CDR1 is LNHDA and CDR2 is SQIVND (reference sequence). With 1 base removed from V and 3 bases from J, the gap between germline ends came to 10 bases. The CDR3 sequence is 14 residues long. The CDR3 region has the DNA TGTGCCAGTAGTATAGCCGGCAGTGGCTACGAGCAGTACTTC. Protein: CASSIAGSGYEQYF. Looking up the rest from reference TRBV19 and TRBJ2-7 gives the full variable domain: DGGITQSPKYLFRKEGQNVTLSCEQNLNHDAMYWYRQDPGQGLRLIYYSQIVNDFQKGDIAEGYSVSREKKESFPLTVTSAQKNPTAFYLCASSIAGSGYEQYFGPGTRLTVT.

This chain uses TRBV2 with TRBJ2-7; D not certain. The CDR3 extends over 10 amino acids. V lost 3 bases and J 7 bases, leaving 4 bases between the germline ends. The germline gives CDR1 SNHLY, CDR2 FYNNEI. The chain's CDR3 is CASSEGEQYF. As DNA, the CDR3 is TGTGCCAGCAGTGAGGGAGAGCAGTACTTC.

This chain uses TRBV29-1 with TRBJ2-1; TRBD1 matches at 9 bases. Germline CDR1 SQVTM, CDR2 ANQGSEA. The CDR3 length is 14 residues. The junction had 9 bases not matched to a gene; V was cut back by 8 bases and J by 4 bases. The CDR3 region is CSTRRGQGYNEQFF. The CDR3 coding sequence is TGCAGCACCAGACGGGGACAGGGATACAATGAGCAGTTCTTC.